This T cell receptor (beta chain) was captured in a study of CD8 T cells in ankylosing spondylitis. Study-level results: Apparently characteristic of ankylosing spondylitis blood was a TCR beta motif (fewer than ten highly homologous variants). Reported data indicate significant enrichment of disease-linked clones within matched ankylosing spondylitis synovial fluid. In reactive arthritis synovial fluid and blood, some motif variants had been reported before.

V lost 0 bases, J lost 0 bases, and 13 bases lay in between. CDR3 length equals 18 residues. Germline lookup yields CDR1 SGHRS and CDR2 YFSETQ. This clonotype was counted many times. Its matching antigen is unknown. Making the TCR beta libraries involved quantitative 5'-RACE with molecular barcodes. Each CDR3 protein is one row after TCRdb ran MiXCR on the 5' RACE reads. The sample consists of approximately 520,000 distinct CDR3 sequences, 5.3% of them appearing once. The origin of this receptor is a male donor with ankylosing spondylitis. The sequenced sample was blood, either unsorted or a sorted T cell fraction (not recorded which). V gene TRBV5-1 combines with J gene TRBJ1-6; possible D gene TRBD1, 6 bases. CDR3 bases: TGCGCCAGCAGCTTGGTTCCCGTAGGGGGCTCCTATAATTCACCCCTCCACTTT. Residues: CASSLVPVGGSYNSPLHF.